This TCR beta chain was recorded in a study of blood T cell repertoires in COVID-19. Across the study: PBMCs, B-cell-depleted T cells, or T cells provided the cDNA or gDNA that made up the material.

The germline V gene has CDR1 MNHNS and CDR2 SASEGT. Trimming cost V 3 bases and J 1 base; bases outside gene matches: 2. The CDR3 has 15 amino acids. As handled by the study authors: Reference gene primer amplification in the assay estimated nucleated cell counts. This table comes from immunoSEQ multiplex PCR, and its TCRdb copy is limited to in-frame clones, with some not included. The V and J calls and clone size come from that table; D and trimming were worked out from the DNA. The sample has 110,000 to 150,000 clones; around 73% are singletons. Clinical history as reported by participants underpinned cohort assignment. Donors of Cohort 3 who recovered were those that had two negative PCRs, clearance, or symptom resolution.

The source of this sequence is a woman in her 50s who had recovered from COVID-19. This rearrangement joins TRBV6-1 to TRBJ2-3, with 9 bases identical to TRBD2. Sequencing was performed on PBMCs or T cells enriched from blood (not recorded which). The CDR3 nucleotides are TGTGCCAGCAGTGATATAGCGGGGGGCACAGATACGCAGTATTTT. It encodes CASSDIAGGTDTQYF.